The subject of this entry is one TCR beta chain. Its cognate antigen has yet to be identified. Base qualities were left out, and no much larger clone turns up one base away. This sample was included in a study of control samples from healthy donors and cancer patients (TCRdb year 2020). The library was produced with the immunoSEQ multiplex PCR assay. The table comes from immuneACCESS by way of TCRdb, which keeps in-frame sequences with V and J called. Part of the clones is missing from these tables; in studies checked, under half for an unresolved V gene and the rest for unknown reasons. In all, the sample holds over 90,000 clones, and 92% of those were seen once. Clones ranked in the top ten supply 2.5% of the sample. As encoded in the germline V gene (reference sequence), CDR1 is LNHDA while CDR2 is SQIVND. Inclusive of the bounding cysteine and phenylalanine, the CDR3 is 17 residues long. The read is trimmed to its CDR3 DNA, 51 bases read in frame from base 1. V ends up 3 bases short and J 0 bases short, with an unmatched junction base count of 8.

The TCR originated in a woman aged 18-29 years in good health. Sequencing was performed on blood. The sequence links TRBV19 to TRBJ2-1, with 7 bases in between that match TRBD2. The CDR3 is CASSIRGGSSSYNEQFF. The sequenced DNA is TGTGCCAGTAGTATTCGTGGCGGGAGTTCCTCCTACAATGAGCAGTTCTTC.